What follows describes a single T cell receptor (beta chain). Its target is not known. The libraries were made with immunoSEQ v3. TCRdb's copy holds only in-frame clones and misses some; the assay was immunoSEQ multiplex PCR. This table holds 25,000 to 40,000 clones, roughly 69% found once. V was pared by 2 bases and J by 1 base, with 2 bases of the junction left unmatched. Germline-derived CDR1 and CDR2 are SGDLS and YYNGEE. CDR3 size: 14 residues. Noted time point: pre-treatment sample, taken before nivolumab and TIL therapy. This sample is part of a study of TIL therapy for anti-PD-1-resistant metastatic lung cancer. Study-level information: Tumors were harvested before any PD-1/PD-L1 blockade. Four tumors were EGFR-mutant and two were ALK-rearranged. General observations from the study: Patients were highly selected, enriched for treatment-naive, never-smoker and oncogene-addicted cases.

This sequence originates from a woman aged 25 to 80 with non-small cell lung cancer. This specimen consisted of blood, obtained at baseline. The genes are TRBV9 and TRBJ1-1; 7 positions agree with TRBD1. The CDR3 sequence is CASSVDRENTEAFF. CDR3 nucleotides: TGTGCCAGCAGCGTCGACAGGGAGAACACTGAAGCTTTCTTT. Full variable domain (rest looked up from reference TRBV9 and TRBJ1-1): DSGVTQTPKHLITATGQRVTLRCSPRSGDLSVYWYQQSLDQGLQFLIQYYNGEERAKGNILERFSAQQFPDLHSELNLSSLELGDSALYFCASSVDRENTEAFFGQGTRLTVV.